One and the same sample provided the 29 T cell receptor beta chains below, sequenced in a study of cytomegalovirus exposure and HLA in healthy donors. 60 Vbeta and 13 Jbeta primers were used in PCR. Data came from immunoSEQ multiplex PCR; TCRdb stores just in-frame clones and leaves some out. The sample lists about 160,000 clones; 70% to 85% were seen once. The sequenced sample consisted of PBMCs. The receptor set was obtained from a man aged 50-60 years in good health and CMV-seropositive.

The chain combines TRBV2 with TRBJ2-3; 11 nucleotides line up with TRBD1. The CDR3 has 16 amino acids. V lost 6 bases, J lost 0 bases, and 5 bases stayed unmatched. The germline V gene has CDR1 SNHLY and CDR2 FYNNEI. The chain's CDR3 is CASSRDRGSSTDTQYF. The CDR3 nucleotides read TGTGCCAGCAGCCGGGACAGGGGGTCAAGCACAGATACGCAGTATTTT.

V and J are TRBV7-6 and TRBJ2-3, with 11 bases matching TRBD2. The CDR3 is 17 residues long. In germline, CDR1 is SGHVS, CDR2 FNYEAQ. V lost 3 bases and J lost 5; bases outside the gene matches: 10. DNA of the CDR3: TGTGCCAGCAGCTTGGGGGTAGCGGGGGGGCCGAGAGATACGCAGTATTTT. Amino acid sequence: CASSLGVAGGPRDTQYF. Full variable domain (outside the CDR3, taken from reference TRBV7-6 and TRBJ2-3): GAGVSQSPRYKVTKRGQDVALRCDPISGHVSLYWYRQALGQGPEFLTYFNYEAQQDKSGLPNDRFSAERPEGSISTLTIQRTEQRDSAMYRCASSLGVAGGPRDTQYFGPGTRLTVL.

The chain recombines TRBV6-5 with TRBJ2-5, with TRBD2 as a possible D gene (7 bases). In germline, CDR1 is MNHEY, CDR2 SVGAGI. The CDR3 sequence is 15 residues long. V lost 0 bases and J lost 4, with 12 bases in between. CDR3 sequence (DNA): TGTGCCAGCAGTTACTCGATGGGGGGGCCAGAGACCCAGTACTTC. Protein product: CASSYSMGGPETQYF.

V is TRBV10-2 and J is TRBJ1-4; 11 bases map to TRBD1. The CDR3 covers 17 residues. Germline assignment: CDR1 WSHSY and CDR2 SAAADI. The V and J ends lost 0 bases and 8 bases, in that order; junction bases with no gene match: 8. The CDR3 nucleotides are TGCGCCAGCAGTGAGTCGCTGGACAGGGGGCATCGAGAAAAACTGTTTTTT. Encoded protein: CASSESLDRGHREKLFF.

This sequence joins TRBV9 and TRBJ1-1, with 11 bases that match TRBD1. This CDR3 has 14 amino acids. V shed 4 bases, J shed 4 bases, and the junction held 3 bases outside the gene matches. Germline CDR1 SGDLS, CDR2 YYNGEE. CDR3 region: CASSRTGGFTEAFF. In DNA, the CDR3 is TGTGCCAGCAGCCGGACAGGGGGCTTCACTGAAGCTTTCTTT. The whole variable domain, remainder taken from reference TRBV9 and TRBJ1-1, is DSGVTQTPKHLITATGQRVTLRCSPRSGDLSVYWYQQSLDQGLQFLIQYYNGEERAKGNILERFSAQQFPDLHSELNLSSLELGDSALYFCASSRTGGFTEAFFGQGTRLTVV.

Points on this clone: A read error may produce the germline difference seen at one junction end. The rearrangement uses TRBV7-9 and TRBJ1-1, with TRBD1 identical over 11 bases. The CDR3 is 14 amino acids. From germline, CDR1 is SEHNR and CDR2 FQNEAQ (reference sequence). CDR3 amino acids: CASTLGTGGTEAFF. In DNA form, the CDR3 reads TGTGCCAGCACCTTAGGGACAGGGGGCACTGAAGCTTTCTTT. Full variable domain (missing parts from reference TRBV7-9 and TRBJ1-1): DTGVSQNPRHKITKRGQNVTFRCDPISEHNRLYWYRQTLGQGPEFLTYFQNEAQLEKSRLLSDRFSAERPKGSFSTLEIQRTEQGDSAMYLCASTLGTGGTEAFFGQGTRLTVV.

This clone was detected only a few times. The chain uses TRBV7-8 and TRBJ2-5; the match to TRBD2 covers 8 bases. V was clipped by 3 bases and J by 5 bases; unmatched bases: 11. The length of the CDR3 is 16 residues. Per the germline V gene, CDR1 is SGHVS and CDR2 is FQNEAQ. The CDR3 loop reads CASSFRTSLPGETQYF. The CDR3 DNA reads TGTGCCAGCAGCTTCCGGACTAGCCTCCCTGGGGAGACCCAGTACTTC.

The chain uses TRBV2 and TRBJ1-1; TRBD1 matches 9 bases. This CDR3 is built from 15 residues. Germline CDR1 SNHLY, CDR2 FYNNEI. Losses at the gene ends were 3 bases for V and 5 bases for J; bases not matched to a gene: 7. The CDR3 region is CASSDSGTGKTEAFF. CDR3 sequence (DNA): TGTGCCAGCAGTGATTCGGGGACAGGGAAAACTGAAGCTTTCTTT.

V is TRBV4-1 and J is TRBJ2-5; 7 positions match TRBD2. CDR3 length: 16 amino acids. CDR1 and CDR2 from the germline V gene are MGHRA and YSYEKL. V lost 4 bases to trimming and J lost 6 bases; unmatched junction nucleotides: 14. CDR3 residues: CASSPKGGGGSKTQYF. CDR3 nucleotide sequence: TGCGCCAGCAGCCCCAAGGGTGGGGGGGGGTCGAAGACCCAGTACTTC.

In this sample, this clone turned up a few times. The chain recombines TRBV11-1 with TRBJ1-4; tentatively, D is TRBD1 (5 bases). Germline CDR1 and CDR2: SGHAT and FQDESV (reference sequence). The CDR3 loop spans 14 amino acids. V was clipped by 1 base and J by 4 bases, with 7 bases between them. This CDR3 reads CASSLDRGNEKLFF. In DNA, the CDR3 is TGTGCCAGCAGCTTAGATAGGGGTAATGAAAAACTGTTTTTT.

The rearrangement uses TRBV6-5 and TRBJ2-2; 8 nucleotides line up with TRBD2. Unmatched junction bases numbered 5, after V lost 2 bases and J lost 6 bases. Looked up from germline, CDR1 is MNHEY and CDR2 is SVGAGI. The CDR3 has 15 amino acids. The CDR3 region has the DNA TGTGCCAGCAGTTACGCACCGGGGGGGTCCGGGGAGCTGTTTTTT. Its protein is CASSYAPGGSGELFF.

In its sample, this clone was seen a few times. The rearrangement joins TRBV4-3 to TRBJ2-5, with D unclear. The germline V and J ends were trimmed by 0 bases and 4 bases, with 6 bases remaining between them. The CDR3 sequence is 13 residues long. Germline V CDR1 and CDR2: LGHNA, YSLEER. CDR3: CASSQDYGETQYF. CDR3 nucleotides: TGCGCCAGCAGCCAAGATTACGGAGAGACCCAGTACTTC.

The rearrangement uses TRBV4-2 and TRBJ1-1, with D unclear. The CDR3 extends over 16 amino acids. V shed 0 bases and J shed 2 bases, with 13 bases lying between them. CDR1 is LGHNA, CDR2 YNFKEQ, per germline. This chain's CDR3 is CASSQDRWASNTEAFF. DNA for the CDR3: TGTGCCAGCAGCCAAGATCGGTGGGCCTCTAACACTGAAGCTTTCTTT.

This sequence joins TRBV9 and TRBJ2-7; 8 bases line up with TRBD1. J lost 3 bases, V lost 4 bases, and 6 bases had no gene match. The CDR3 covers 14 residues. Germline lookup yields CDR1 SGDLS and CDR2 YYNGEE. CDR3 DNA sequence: TGTGCCAGCAGCCTCCGACAGGGGAGCTACGAGCAGTACTTC. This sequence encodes CASSLRQGSYEQYF.

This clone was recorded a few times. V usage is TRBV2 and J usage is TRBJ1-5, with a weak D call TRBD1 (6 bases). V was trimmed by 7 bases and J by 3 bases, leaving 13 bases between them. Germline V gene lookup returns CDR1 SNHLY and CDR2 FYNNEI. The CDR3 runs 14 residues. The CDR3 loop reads CASNLDSYNQPQHF. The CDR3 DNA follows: TGTGCCAGCAACCTGGACAGCTACAATCAGCCCCAGCATTTT.

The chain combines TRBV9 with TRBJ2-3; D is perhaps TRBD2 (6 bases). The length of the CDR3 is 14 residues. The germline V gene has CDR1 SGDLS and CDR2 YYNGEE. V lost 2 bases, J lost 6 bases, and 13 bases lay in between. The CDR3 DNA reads TGTGCCAGCAGCGTGAGGACTACTTATGATACGCAGTATTTT. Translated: CASSVRTTYDTQYF.

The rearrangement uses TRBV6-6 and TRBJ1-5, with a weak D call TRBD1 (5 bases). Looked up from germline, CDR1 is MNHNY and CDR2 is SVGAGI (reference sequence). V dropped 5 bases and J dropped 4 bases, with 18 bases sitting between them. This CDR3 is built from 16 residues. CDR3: CASSAGQGAINQPQHF. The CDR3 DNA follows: TGTGCCAGCAGTGCCGGGCAGGGTGCGATAAATCAGCCCCAGCATTTT.

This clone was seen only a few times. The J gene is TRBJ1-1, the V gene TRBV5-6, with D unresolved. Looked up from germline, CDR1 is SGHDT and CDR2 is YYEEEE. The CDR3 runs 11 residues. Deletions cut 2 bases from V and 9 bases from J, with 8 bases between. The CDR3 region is CASSLEGKAFF. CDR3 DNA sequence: TGTGCCAGCAGCTTAGAGGGTAAAGCTTTCTTT. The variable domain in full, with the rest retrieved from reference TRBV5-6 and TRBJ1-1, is DAGVTQSPTHLIKTRGQQVTLRCSPKSGHDTVSWYQQALGQGPQFIFQYYEEEERQRGNFPDRFSGHQFPNYSSELNVNALLLGDSALYLCASSLEGKAFFGQGTRLTVV.

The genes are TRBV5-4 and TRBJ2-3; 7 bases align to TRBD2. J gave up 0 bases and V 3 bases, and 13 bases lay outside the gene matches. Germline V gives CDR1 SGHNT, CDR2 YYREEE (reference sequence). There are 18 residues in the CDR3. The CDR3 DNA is TGTGCCAGCAGCTCTGGAGGTGCTCCGGGACTAAGCACAGATACGCAGTATTTT. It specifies CASSSGGAPGLSTDTQYF.

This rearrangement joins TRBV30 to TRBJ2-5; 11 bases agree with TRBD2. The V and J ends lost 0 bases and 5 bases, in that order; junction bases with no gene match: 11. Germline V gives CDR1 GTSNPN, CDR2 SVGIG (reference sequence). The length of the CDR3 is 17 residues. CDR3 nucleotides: TGTGCCTGGAGTGTACGGTATAGCGGGGGGGCCGGGGAGACCCAGTACTTC. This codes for CAWSVRYSGGAGETQYF. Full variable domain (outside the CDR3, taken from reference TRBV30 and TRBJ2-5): SQTIHQWPATLVQPVGSPLSLECTVEGTSNPNLYWYRQAAGRGLQLLFYSVGIGQISSEVPQNLSASRPQDRQFILSSKKLLLSDSGFYLCAWSVRYSGGAGETQYFGPGTRLLVL.

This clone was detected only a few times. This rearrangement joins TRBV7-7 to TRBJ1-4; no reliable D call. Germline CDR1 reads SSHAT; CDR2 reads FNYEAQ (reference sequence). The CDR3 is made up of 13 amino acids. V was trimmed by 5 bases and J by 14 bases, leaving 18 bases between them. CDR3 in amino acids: CASSRTQLSGLFF. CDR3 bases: TGTGCCAGCAGCCGTACACAGTTGTCAGGCCTGTTTTTT.

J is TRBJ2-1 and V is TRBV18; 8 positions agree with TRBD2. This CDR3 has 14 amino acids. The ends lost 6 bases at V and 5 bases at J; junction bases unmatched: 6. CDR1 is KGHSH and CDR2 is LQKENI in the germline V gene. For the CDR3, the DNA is TGTGCCAGCTCCCGAGCGGGGGCCAACAATGAGCAGTTCTTC. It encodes CASSRAGANNEQFF.

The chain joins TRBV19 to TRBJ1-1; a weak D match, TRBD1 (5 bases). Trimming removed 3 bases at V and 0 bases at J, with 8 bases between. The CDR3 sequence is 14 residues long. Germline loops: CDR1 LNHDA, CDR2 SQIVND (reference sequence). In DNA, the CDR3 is TGTGCCAGTAGTATTGACAGACTGAACACTGAAGCTTTCTTT. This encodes CASSIDRLNTEAFF.

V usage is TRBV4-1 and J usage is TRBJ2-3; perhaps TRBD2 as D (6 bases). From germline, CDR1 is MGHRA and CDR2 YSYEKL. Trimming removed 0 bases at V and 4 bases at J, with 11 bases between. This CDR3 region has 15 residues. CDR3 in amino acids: CASSQERLGPDTQYF. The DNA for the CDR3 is TGCGCCAGCAGCCAAGAGCGACTAGGTCCAGATACGCAGTATTTT.

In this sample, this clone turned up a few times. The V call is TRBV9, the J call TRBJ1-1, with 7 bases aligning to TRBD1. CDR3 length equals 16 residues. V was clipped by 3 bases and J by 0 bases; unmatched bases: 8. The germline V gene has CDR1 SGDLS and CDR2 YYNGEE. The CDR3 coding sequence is TGTGCCAGCAGCGAGGGGGCAGGGTTCATGAACACTGAAGCTTTCTTT. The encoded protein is CASSEGAGFMNTEAFF.

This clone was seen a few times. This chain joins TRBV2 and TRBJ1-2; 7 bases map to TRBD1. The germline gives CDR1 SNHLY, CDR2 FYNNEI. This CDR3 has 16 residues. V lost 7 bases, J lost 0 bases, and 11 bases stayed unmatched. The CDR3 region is CASIYPRGTANYGYTF. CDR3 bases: TGTGCCAGCATCTACCCCAGGGGGACGGCTAACTATGGCTACACCTTC.

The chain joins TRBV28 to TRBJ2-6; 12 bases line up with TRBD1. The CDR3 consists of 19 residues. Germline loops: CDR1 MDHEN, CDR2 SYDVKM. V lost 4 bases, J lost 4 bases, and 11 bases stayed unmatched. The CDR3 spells CASSSASGQGALGANVLTF. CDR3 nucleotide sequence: TGTGCCAGCAGTTCCGCCTCGGGACAGGGGGCGCTGGGGGCCAACGTCCTGACTTTC.

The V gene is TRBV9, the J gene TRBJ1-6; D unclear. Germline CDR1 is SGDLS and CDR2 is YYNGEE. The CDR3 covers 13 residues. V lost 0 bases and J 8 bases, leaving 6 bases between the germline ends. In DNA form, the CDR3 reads TGTGCCAGCAGCGTAGTCGGGGATTCACCCCTCCACTTT. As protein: CASSVVGDSPLHF.

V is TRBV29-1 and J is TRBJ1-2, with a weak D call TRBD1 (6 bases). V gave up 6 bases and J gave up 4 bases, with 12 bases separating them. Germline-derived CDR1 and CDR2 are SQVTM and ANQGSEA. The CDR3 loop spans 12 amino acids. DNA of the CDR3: TGCAGCGTATTAACAGGGCTCTATGGCTACACCTTC. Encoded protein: CSVLTGLYGYTF.